Reported below is one TCR beta chain. Its antigen is unidentified. The data are from a study of T cell responses to AZD1222 COVID-19 vaccine. Study observations and caveats: Repertoires were obtained only post-peak T cell response.

Assay: immunoSEQ multiplex PCR; the TCRdb copy retains only in-frame clones and omits some. The sample consists of 200,000 or so clones, approximately 93% of them appearing once. The analysis combined second doses at about 4 or about 12 weeks. The input for sequencing was peripheral blood, taken 28 days after the second AZD1222 dose. This TCR derives from an adult who received the AZD1222 COVID-19 vaccine.

The CDR3 loop is CASSLVERTFSGNTIYF. In DNA, the CDR3 is TGTGCCAGCAGCTTAGTAGAACGGACGTTCTCTGGAAACACCATATATTTT. This chain connects TRBV7-2 to TRBJ1-3; D gene ambiguous. CDR1 SGHTA and CDR2 FQGNSA come from the germline V gene. Trimming shortened V by 1 base and J by 0 bases, and 13 bases separated the two germline ends. The CDR3 is made up of 17 amino acids.